This TCR beta chain was identified during a study of CD8 T cells in ankylosing spondylitis. The germline CDR1 and CDR2 sequences are SGHTS and YDEGEE. Trimming stripped 6 bases from V and 0 bases from J, with 15 bases between. The CDR3 is 15 residues long. This clonotype was counted between two and nine times. As the method for making TCR beta libraries, quantitative 5'-RACE with molecular barcodes was used. TCRdb redid the calling of the 5' RACE reads with MiXCR, one entry per CDR3 protein. The sample lists about 340,000 distinct CDR3 sequences, roughly 14% occurring once. Sequenced: blood, either unsorted or a sorted T cell fraction (not recorded which). The TCR comes from a male donor with ankylosing spondylitis or in good health (not recorded which). The chain couples TRBV5-8 to TRBJ1-1, with no clear D. Here the CDR3 DNA reads TGTGCCAGCACCACCCGTCTCGTGTTGAACACTGAAGCTTTCTTT. This encodes CASTTRLVLNTEAFF. The full variable domain, rest sourced from reference TRBV5-8 and TRBJ1-1, is EAGVTQSPTHLIKTRGQQATLRCSPISGHTSVYWYQQALGLGLQFLLWYDEGEERNRGNFPPRFSGRQFPNYSSELNVNALELEDSALYLCASTTRLVLNTEAFFGQGTRLTVV.